Given below is one TCR beta chain in context. Libraries were prepared by immunoSEQ multiplex PCR; TCRdb keeps only in-frame clonotypes and omits some of them. The table has around 300,000 clones, roughly 89% seen once. This CDR3 region has 15 residues. Losses at the gene ends were 10 bases for V and 7 bases for J; bases not matched to a gene: 10. Germline V gene data show CDR1 as SGHNT and CDR2 as YENEEA. Participants had their cohort set by participant-reported clinical history. Recovered status in Cohort 3 required two negative PCRs, clearance, or symptom resolution. The data derive from a study of blood T cell repertoires in COVID-19.

The sample comprised PBMCs or T cells enriched from blood (not recorded which). This receptor was taken from a woman aged 25 to 45 who had recovered from COVID-19. This chain connects TRBV11-3 to TRBJ2-1, with 13 bases that match TRBD2. The CDR3 loop reads CAINLRTSGSNEQFF. CDR3 in DNA: TGTGCCATCAACCTAAGGACTAGCGGGAGTAATGAGCAGTTCTTC.